This TCR beta chain was obtained from a study of T cell responses to AZD1222 COVID-19 vaccine. Study-wide results and caveats: Across spike, vaccine-associated CD4 TCRs were found, dominant at 160-218 and 743-854. Most donors were white British and more were female, and clonal diversity was possibly underestimated.

Some clones are missing from TCRdb's copy, which holds only in-frame ones; the method was immunoSEQ multiplex PCR. This table holds fewer than 150,000 clones, 70% to 90% found once. On this clone itself: The antigen is not known.

The trim removed 0 bases at V and 0 bases at J, leaving 9 bases unmatched. From germline, CDR1 is SGHDN and CDR2 FVKESK. CDR3 length: 18 residues. The starting material was peripheral blood, obtained on day 0 of AZD1222 vaccination. This chain connects TRBV14 to TRBJ1-1; 8 bases fit TRBD1. This receptor was taken from an adult in good health. The CDR3 sequence: CASSQDRGPSEMNTEAFF. The CDR3 nucleotides read TGTGCCAGCAGCCAAGACAGGGGGCCTTCTGAGATGAACACTGAAGCTTTCTTT.